These 25 T cell receptor beta chains were sequenced from one sample in a study of T cell responses to AZD1222 COVID-19 vaccine. The repertoire was sequenced with immunoSEQ multiplex PCR; TCRdb's copy has only in-frame clones and lacks some. The sample has some 170,000 clones; around nine tenths are singletons. Sequenced material: peripheral blood, taken 28 days after the second AZD1222 dose. Receptors originate from an adult who received the AZD1222 COVID-19 vaccine.

This clone was observed a single time. This chain joins TRBV11-2 and TRBJ1-1; 9 bases are a match to TRBD1. The trim removed 8 bases at V and 6 bases at J, leaving 7 bases unmatched. This CDR3 is built from 13 residues. CDR1 is SGHAT, CDR2 FQNNGV, per germline. The CDR3 reads CASSRDRVSEAFF. The CDR3 region has the DNA TGTGCCAGCTCCCGGGACAGGGTTTCTGAAGCTTTCTTT.

This sequence joins TRBV5-1 and TRBJ1-1; the D is unclear. Trimming stripped 4 bases from V and 1 base from J, with 11 bases between. In germline, CDR1 is SGHRS, CDR2 YFSETQ. The CDR3 spans 14 residues. Here the CDR3 DNA reads TGCGCCAGCAGCACCCCGACGGGGAACACTGAAGCTTTCTTT. Encoded protein: CASSTPTGNTEAFF.

V gene TRBV3-1 (or the pseudogene TRBV3-2) combines with J gene TRBJ1-2, with D tentatively TRBD1 (5 bases). Trimming left V 1 base short and J 8 bases short, with 14 bases between. From germline, CDR1 is LGHDT and CDR2 YNNKEL (reference sequence). The CDR3 totals 14 residues. Written as DNA, the CDR3 is TGTGCCAGCAGCCAAGCCGGGGGAGAGGGAGGCTACACCTTC. It codes for CASSQAGGEGGYTF.

Turning to this clone: Other DNA sequences of this sample code for an identical CDR3. V usage is TRBV10-3 and J usage is TRBJ1-1; 8 bases are a match to TRBD1. The CDR3 extends over 15 amino acids. Germline values: CDR1 ENHRY, CDR2 SYGVKD. The ends lost 2 bases at V and 2 bases at J; junction bases unmatched: 4. CDR3 nucleotides: TGTGCCATCAGTGAGCCGACAGGGGTAAACACTGAAGCTTTCTTT. It specifies CAISEPTGVNTEAFF.

The genes are TRBV5-1 and TRBJ2-3; D is possibly TRBD1 (5 bases). This CDR3 comprises 15 residues. V shed 6 bases and J shed 2 bases, with 16 bases lying between them. Germline V gives CDR1 SGHRS, CDR2 YFSETQ. CDR3 DNA: TGCGCCAGCACCCAATCGACAGCTAACACAGATACGCAGTATTTT. It yields the protein CASTQSTANTDTQYF.

This chain joins TRBV20-1 and TRBJ2-7; a possible D gene is TRBD2 (6 bases). Per the germline V gene, CDR1 is DFQATT and CDR2 is SNEGSKA (reference sequence). CDR3 size: 11 residues. Trimming cost V 4 bases and J 3 bases, with 7 bases left between them. The CDR3: CSAKEGYEQYF. The CDR3 DNA reads TGCAGTGCTAAGGAGGGCTACGAGCAGTACTTC.

The V call is TRBV6-5, the J call TRBJ1-4, with 8 bases identical to TRBD1. V lost 6 bases and J lost 2; bases outside the gene matches: 5. This CDR3 has 15 amino acids. The germline V gene encodes CDR1 MNHEY and CDR2 SVGAGI. CDR3 in amino acids: CASRDGQGTNEKLFF. The CDR3 nucleotides are TGTGCCAGCAGAGACGGACAGGGCACTAATGAAAAACTGTTTTTT.

The chain combines TRBV5-1 with TRBJ2-7, with D possibly being TRBD1 or TRBD2 (5 bases each). CDR1 SGHRS and CDR2 YFSETQ come from the germline V gene. V was pared by 2 bases and J by 7 bases, with 16 bases between. There are 14 residues in the CDR3. Here the CDR3 reads CASSLGDAIREQYF. DNA of the CDR3: TGCGCCAGCAGCTTAGGGGACGCCATCAGGGAGCAGTACTTC.

The genes are TRBV3-1 (or the pseudogene TRBV3-2) and TRBJ1-3, with a tentative D call TRBD1 (6 bases). Looked up from germline, CDR1 is LGHDT and CDR2 is YNNKEL (reference sequence). The CDR3 totals 14 residues. V was clipped by 0 bases and J by 4 bases, with 7 bases between them. The CDR3 is CASSQDDRGNTIYF. CDR3 nucleotides: TGTGCCAGCAGCCAAGATGACAGGGGAAACACCATATATTTT.

The V call is TRBV7-3, the J call TRBJ2-2, with D hard to call. Trimming took off 1 base at V and 2 bases at J, with 8 bases between the two ends. CDR1 is SGHTA, CDR2 FQGTGA, per germline. The CDR3 totals 15 residues. The CDR3 loop is CASSLNPANTGELFF. In DNA, the CDR3 is TGTGCCAGCAGCTTAAATCCAGCTAACACCGGGGAGCTGTTTTTT.

V and J are TRBV18 and TRBJ2-7; 10 nucleotides match TRBD1. The CDR3 is 15 amino acids. Germline trimming cut 4 bases from V and 4 bases from J; bases unmatched to any gene: 7. CDR1 and CDR2 (germline): KGHSH, LQKENI. For the CDR3, the DNA is TGTGCCAGCTCACTAGGGACAGGGGAGACTTACGAGCAGTACTTC. Translation: CASSLGTGETYEQYF.

This chain links TRBV6-6 with TRBJ1-4; TRBD1 matches at 8 bases. Trimming cost V 3 bases and J 5 bases; bases outside gene matches: 8. This CDR3 has 16 amino acids. CDR1 and CDR2 (germline): MNHNY, SVGAGI (reference sequence). The CDR3 sequence: CASSYPKGQANEKLFF. DNA for the CDR3: TGTGCCAGCAGTTATCCGAAGGGACAGGCGAATGAAAAACTGTTTTTT.

The chain recombines TRBV12-3 or TRBV12-4 with TRBJ1-1; TRBD1 matches at 7 bases. CDR3 size: 13 residues. Unmatched junction bases numbered 3, after V lost 3 bases and J lost 5 bases. The DNA of the CDR3 is TGTGCCAGCAGTTTTCAGGGACAGACTGAAGCTTTCTTT. This sequence encodes CASSFQGQTEAFF.

The chain combines TRBV20-1 with TRBJ1-2; unclear D gene. V lost 6 bases and J 4 bases, leaving 9 bases between the germline ends. This CDR3 contains 11 residues. Looked up from germline, CDR1 is DFQATT and CDR2 is SNEGSKA (reference sequence). CDR3: CSAEPRYGYTF. The CDR3, as DNA: TGCAGTGCAGAACCACGCTATGGCTACACCTTC.

V and J are TRBV7-9 and TRBJ2-5; D is undetermined. The germline CDR1 and CDR2 sequences are SEHNR and FQNEAQ (reference sequence). The CDR3 is 12 amino acids. The ends were cut back, 3 bases at V and 5 bases at J, with 7 bases in the middle. CDR3 region: CASSFVGETQYF. Written as DNA, the CDR3 is TGTGCCAGCAGCTTCGTCGGGGAGACCCAGTACTTC. The full variable domain, completed using reference TRBV7-9 and TRBJ2-5, is DTGVSQNPRHKITKRGQNVTFRCDPISEHNRLYWYRQTLGQGPEFLTYFQNEAQLEKSRLLSDRFSAERPKGSFSTLEIQRTEQGDSAMYLCASSFVGETQYFGPGTRLLVL.

The V and J genes are TRBV4-1 and TRBJ2-1; TRBD2 aligns across 12 bases. V gave up 2 bases and J gave up 7 bases; unmatched junction bases: 3. The CDR3 contains 15 residues. Germline values: CDR1 MGHRA, CDR2 YSYEKL. CDR3 residues: CASSQPGTSGNEQFF. CDR3 nucleotides: TGCGCCAGCAGCCAACCGGGGACTAGCGGGAATGAGCAGTTCTTC.

This sequence joins TRBV5-4 and TRBJ2-7; TRBD1 or TRBD2 may be the D gene (7 bases each). The V end was cut by 3 bases, the J end by 0 bases, with 16 bases between. The CDR3 extends over 16 amino acids. In germline, CDR1 is SGHNT, CDR2 YYREEE (reference sequence). This CDR3 reads CASSSQAGTDSYEQYF. As DNA, the CDR3 is TGTGCCAGCAGCTCACAAGCGGGGACAGACTCCTACGAGCAGTACTTC.

The chain recombines TRBV29-1 with TRBJ2-7, with 7 nucleotides matching TRBD1. From germline, CDR1 is SQVTM and CDR2 ANQGSEA. The CDR3 length is 11 residues. Trimming removed 7 bases from V and 5 bases from J; junction bases left unmatched: 5. In DNA form, the CDR3 reads TGCAGCGGCCGGGACAGCAACGAGCAGTACTTC. Encoded protein: CSGRDSNEQYF.

This chain connects TRBV19 to TRBJ1-6, with D uncertain. Trimming took off 5 bases at V and 7 bases at J, with 9 bases between the two ends. The CDR3 is 13 residues long. From germline, CDR1 is LNHDA and CDR2 SQIVND (reference sequence). Here the CDR3 DNA reads TGTGCCAGTAGTCCCCTCGGGAATTCACCCCTCCACTTT. This gives the protein CASSPLGNSPLHF. The full variable domain, with the rest looked up from reference TRBV19 and TRBJ1-6, is DGGITQSPKYLFRKEGQNVTLSCEQNLNHDAMYWYRQDPGQGLRLIYYSQIVNDFQKGDIAEGYSVSREKKESFPLTVTSAQKNPTAFYLCASSPLGNSPLHFGNGTRLTVT.

This chain uses TRBV5-6 with TRBJ2-1; D is perhaps TRBD2 (5 bases). In germline, CDR1 is SGHDT, CDR2 YYEEEE. Trimming pared 2 bases from V and 2 bases from J, leaving 11 bases between. The CDR3 totals 15 residues. In nucleotides, the CDR3 is TGTGCCAGCAGCTTAAGGACCGGGGCCTACAATGAGCAGTTCTTC. Its translation is CASSLRTGAYNEQFF.

V usage is TRBV5-1 and J usage is TRBJ2-1; D unresolved. The CDR3 runs 14 residues. Germline-derived CDR1 and CDR2 are SGHRS and YFSETQ. Trimming took off 2 bases at V and 5 bases at J, with 11 bases between the two ends. The CDR3 region is CASSFLAGDNEQFF. The CDR3 nucleotides are TGCGCCAGCAGCTTTTTGGCAGGCGACAATGAGCAGTTCTTC.

The table lists this clone with a count of one. This sequence joins TRBV10-3 and TRBJ2-3; the D is unclear. This CDR3 is 11 amino acids long. V lost 10 bases and J lost 2, with 7 bases in between. Germline values: CDR1 ENHRY, CDR2 SYGVKD. The CDR3 sequence is CATKTTDTQYF. CDR3 sequence (DNA): TGTGCCACCAAGACCACAGATACGCAGTATTTT.

The chain is built from TRBV9 and TRBJ1-2; no clear D. Per germline, CDR1 SGDLS and CDR2 YYNGEE. This CDR3 is 17 amino acids long. Trimming removed 0 bases at V and 1 base at J, with 16 bases between. The DNA for the CDR3 is TGTGCCAGCAGCGTAGGATTGGAGGGTACCCATAACTATGGCTACACCTTC. Protein product: CASSVGLEGTHNYGYTF. Full variable domain (missing parts from reference TRBV9 and TRBJ1-2): DSGVTQTPKHLITATGQRVTLRCSPRSGDLSVYWYQQSLDQGLQFLIQYYNGEERAKGNILERFSAQQFPDLHSELNLSSLELGDSALYFCASSVGLEGTHNYGYTFGSGTRLTVV.

The CDR3 DNA reads as TGCAGTGCTAGAGAAATGGACGAGCAGTACTTC. Protein: CSAREMDEQYF. The chain recombines TRBV20-1 with TRBJ2-7; D is unclear. Germline V gene sequence: CDR1 DFQATT, CDR2 SNEGSKA (reference sequence). Trimming took 0 bases from V and 5 from J, leaving 5 bases between them. The CDR3 is made up of 11 amino acids.

This chain links TRBV7-9 with TRBJ2-2; D is possibly TRBD2 (5 bases). The germline V gene has CDR1 SEHNR and CDR2 FQNEAQ (reference sequence). The CDR3 contains 17 residues. V was clipped by 2 bases and J by 7 bases, with 20 bases between them. CDR3 protein: CASSLRNERQGGGELFF. Written as DNA, the CDR3 is TGTGCCAGCAGCTTACGGAACGAGAGACAAGGAGGCGGGGAGCTGTTTTTT. The whole variable domain, filled in from reference TRBV7-9 and TRBJ2-2, reads DTGVSQNPRHKITKRGQNVTFRCDPISEHNRLYWYRQTLGQGPEFLTYFQNEAQLEKSRLLSDRFSAERPKGSFSTLEIQRTEQGDSAMYLCASSLRNERQGGGELFFGEGSRLTVL.